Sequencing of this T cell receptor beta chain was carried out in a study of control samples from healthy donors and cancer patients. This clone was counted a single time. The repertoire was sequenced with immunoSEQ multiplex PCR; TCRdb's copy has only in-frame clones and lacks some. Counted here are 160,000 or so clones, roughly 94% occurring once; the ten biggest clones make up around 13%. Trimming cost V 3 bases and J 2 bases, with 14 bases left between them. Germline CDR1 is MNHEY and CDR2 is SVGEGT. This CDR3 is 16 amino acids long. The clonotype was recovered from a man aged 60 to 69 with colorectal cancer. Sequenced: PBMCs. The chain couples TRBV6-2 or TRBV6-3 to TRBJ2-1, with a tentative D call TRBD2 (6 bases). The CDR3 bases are TGTGCCAGCAGTTATCCCGGGGGTCCTGCCTACAATGAGCAGTTCTTC. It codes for CASSYPGGPAYNEQFF.